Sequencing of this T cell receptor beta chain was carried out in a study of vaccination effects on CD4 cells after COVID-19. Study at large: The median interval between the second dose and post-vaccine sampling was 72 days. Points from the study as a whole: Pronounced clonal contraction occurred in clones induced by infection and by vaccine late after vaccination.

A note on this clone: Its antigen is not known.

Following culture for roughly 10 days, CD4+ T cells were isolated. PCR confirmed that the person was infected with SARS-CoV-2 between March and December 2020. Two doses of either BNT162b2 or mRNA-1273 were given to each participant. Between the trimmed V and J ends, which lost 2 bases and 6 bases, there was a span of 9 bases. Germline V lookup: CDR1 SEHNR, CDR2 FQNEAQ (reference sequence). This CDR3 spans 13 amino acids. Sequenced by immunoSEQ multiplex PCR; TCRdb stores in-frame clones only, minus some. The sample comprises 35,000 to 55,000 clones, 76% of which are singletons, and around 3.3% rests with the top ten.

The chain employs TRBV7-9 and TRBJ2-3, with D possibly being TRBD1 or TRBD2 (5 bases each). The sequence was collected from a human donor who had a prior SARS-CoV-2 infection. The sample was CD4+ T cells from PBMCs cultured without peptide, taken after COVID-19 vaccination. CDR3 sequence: CASSLWGTDTQYF. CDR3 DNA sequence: TGTGCCAGCAGCTTATGGGGGACGGATACGCAGTATTTT. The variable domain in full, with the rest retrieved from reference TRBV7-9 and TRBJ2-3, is DTGVSQNPRHKITKRGQNVTFRCDPISEHNRLYWYRQTLGQGPEFLTYFQNEAQLEKSRLLSDRFSAERPKGSFSTLEIQRTEQGDSAMYLCASSLWGTDTQYFGPGTRLTVL.